This paragraph covers one T cell receptor (beta chain) sequence. Its antigen target is currently unknown. No clone much larger than this one lies a single base away; base qualities are absent. The sample comes from a study of cytomegalovirus exposure and HLA in healthy donors (dated by TCRdb to the late 2010s). Looking at the study overall: According to an earlier analysis of around 600 of the donors, about 179 million T cells yielded 90 million to 130 million unique TCR beta sequences and 250 to 350 Gb of sequence data. About 280 gigabases of sequencing data and 75 million to 85 million unique TCR sequences made up an early release that covered about 640 HLA-typed donors. The genetic ancestry cluster associated with self-reported Caucasian donors included about 81% of the 398 genotyped donors. The study aimed to test whether cataloging public T cell receptors could reveal signatures of past pathogen exposure. The T cell repertoires of 666 subjects were profiled by immunosequencing and related to cytomegalovirus serostatus. Besides the first cohort of approximately 710 subjects, a separate validation cohort made up of roughly 120 different subjects was used. To predict cytomegalovirus infection status, the study brought together high-throughput TCR immunosequencing, statistical association of individual TCRs with disease status, and machine learning. To study patterns of TCR occurrence, a later analysis re-analyzed previously published TCR beta repertoires from 666 donors and added high-resolution HLA genotyping. Rather than using new phenotypic data, the later analysis identified candidate immune exposures from TCR beta sequences and from how often those sequences occurred across donors. An earlier analysis of 587 of the donors applied high-throughput TCR beta sequencing to assess whether each TCR beta V gene segment acted as functional or pseudogenic. Donor age, sex, ethnicity and CMV serostatus were collected together with the repertoire data. Genome-wide SNP genotypes for about 55% of the roughly 670 donors were used in a later genetic analysis, which treated that subset as a discovery cohort. Every repertoire in the discovery cohort had been generated on one and the same sequencing platform. Class I and class II HLA loci were covered by the typing at four-digit resolution. The number of donors typed differed by locus, with 629-630 for A, B, C, DRB1 and DQB1, around 500 for DQA1, over 600 for DPA1, and around 450 for DPB1. Roughly five DR-DQ haplotypes were handled as single units for association and clustering, since linkage in the cohort was strong. On average, roughly 250,000 unique TCR beta nucleotide sequences were sequenced per donor among a few hundred genotyped donors of the cohort, with roughly 18% of those sequences being non-productive. Findings and caveats that apply to the study as a whole: When HLA alleles, especially DR and DQ, strongly co-occurred, attributing TCR associations to individual alleles was difficult. In an earlier analysis of some 540 of the donors, most TCR beta V segments appeared in productive rearrangements about 90% or about 30% of the time, broadly matching IMGT annotations. The only immune exposure information available for the cohort was CMV serostatus. Because counts were too low, about 15 rarely observed V segments, including chromosome 9 orphons, were left out of the earlier analysis of about 620 of the donors. In a later genetic analysis, a missense DCLRE1C variant was associated with V-gene and J-gene trimming of TCR beta chains, and the association was replicated in an independent cohort. A later analysis found that most CMV-associated TCR beta chains appeared HLA-restricted, with HLA associations seemingly driven largely by CMV exposure. Some IMGT-functional V segments, including TRBV6-2 and TRBV6-3, could not be told apart with the 87-base-pair reads, so those segments were excluded. According to the authors, the approach could potentially be generalized to other disease states and immunological phenotypes. The sequencing pipeline was judged likely to have produced a cluster of highly shared sequence variants as a technical artifact. Most TCR sequences were seen in very few donors, while some public TCRs were found in many individuals. In the study, approximately 150 TCR beta chains were listed as associated with cytomegalovirus. The cohort was sequenced for TCR beta chains only, and without alpha or paired-chain data the features that could be detected were limited. According to a later analysis, parvovirus B19, influenza, CMV and Epstein-Barr virus appeared linked to several top co-occurrence clusters. In a later analysis, the rate of TCR association differed among HLA loci, with DRB1 alleles having the most associated TCRs and HLA-C alleles having the fewest. Because HLA typing was unavailable for some donors at each locus, only the typed subset was used in association tests. The classifier was reported to diagnose cytomegalovirus status with high specificity and sensitivity in both the original and validation cohorts. Linkage disequilibrium might explain the correlated functional status among segregating V segments, but an unknown experimental factor could not be excluded. According to a later genetic analysis, donors in an Asian-associated ancestry cluster had fewer N-insertions in productive TCRs than the approximately 670-donor mean. Presence/absence analyses assumed roughly uniform sequencing depth across donors, an assumption that may not hold. A later analysis found that HLA-associated TCR beta chains were more clonally expanded and had lower generation probabilities than equally common non-associated chains. A further reported finding was that TCR beta sequences accurately predicted the HLA-A and HLA-B alleles for most subjects in the first cohort. A later analysis associated 16,951 TCR beta sequences with specific HLA alleles at a false discovery rate of 0.05. A few of the identified cytomegalovirus-associated TCR beta chains were confirmed in vitro to be specific for cytomegalovirus antigens.

The cohort was made up of about 670 healthy bone marrow donors. At the time of sampling, all cohort members were nominally healthy, though unrecorded immune exposures were likely present. The donor was CMV seronegative and was included in the group of 352 seronegative cohort members. Every donor gave a peripheral blood sample, and the peripheral blood mononuclear cells from that sample were used for TCR beta sequencing. The Qiagen DNeasy Blood Extraction Kit was used to extract genomic DNA from the blood cell samples. Including cysteine and phenylalanine, the CDR3 has 10 amino acids. The entry retains the CDR3 DNA only, 30 bases that are in frame from base 1. CDR1 MNHNY and CDR2 SVGAGI are derived from the germline V gene (reference sequence). Trimming costs V 8 bases and J 7 bases, and their ends lie 8 bases apart. Library method: the immunoSEQ multiplex PCR assay. A mixture of 60 forward primers for TCR Vbeta segments and 13 reverse primers for TCR Jbeta segments was used in the multiplex PCR. A multiplex PCR assay on genomic DNA amplified the CDR3 region of rearranged TCR beta genes. On the Illumina HiSeq System, the amplified TCR beta libraries were sequenced as 87-base-pair reads. The original pipeline was this. A later analysis tallied around 80 million unique TCR beta chains across the 550 to 850 repertoires, and about 12 million of those chains were shared by two or more donors. A nearest-neighbor algorithm error-corrected the raw reads and collapsed the reads into unique sequences, merging closely related sequences to remove PCR and sequencing errors. Alignment of CDR3 sequences to IMGT reference sequences was used to assign V, D and J gene segments. For a sequence to be retained, at least a six-nucleotide match to both a V gene segment and a J gene segment was required. A rearrangement counted as productive if the CDR3 had no stop codons and remained in frame with V and J, and every other rearrangement counted as non-productive. Following IMGT convention, CDR3 was defined as the stretch from the second conserved V-encoded cysteine up to the conserved J-encoded phenylalanine. Sequences without an unambiguous match to a single V gene segment were excluded from the earlier analysis of about 600 of the donors. An earlier analysis of a few hundred of the donors called V segments functional above 56.7% productive rearrangements and segregating when the between-donor standard deviation exceeded 5%. A statistical classification framework was developed to diagnose cytomegalovirus status using the catalog of TCR beta chain sequences. In a later analysis, V and J genes were assigned by comparing TCR nucleotide sequences against IMGT/GENE-DB human TR gene sequences. The TCRdist pipeline was used in a later analysis to assign CDR3 sequences and most-parsimonious VDJ recombination scenarios. In a later analysis, every TCR beta chain was defined by the combination of its CDR3 amino acid sequence and its V-gene family, and reads without a unique V-gene family were dropped. To address suspected cross-contamination and a sequencing artifact, a later analysis removed 592 highly shared, low-generation-probability nucleotide sequences. For each public chain, a later analysis derived a clonal expansion index from normalized ranks of inferred template counts within each repertoire. In a later analysis, generation probabilities were computed using a VDJ recombination model fitted to out-of-frame rearrangements, and the results were checked against IGoR. In a later analysis, TCR-TCR, TCR-HLA and TCR-CMV co-occurrence was scored with hypergeometric tests, and a repertoire-size bias correction was applied to TCR pairs. A later analysis estimated false discovery rates by permuting HLA or CMV assignments 20 times. In a later analysis, co-occurring TCRs were grouped with DBSCAN, and TCRdist sequence similarity was added when clustering was performed within HLA-allele-positive subsets. For co-occurrence clustering, repertoires with fewer than 30,000 or more than 120,000 public chains were excluded, along with roughly five repertoires with anomalous nucleotide sharing. As stored in TCRdb, this immuneACCESS dataset retains in-frame rearrangements with V and J assigned. A fraction of the clones does not appear; measured against another copy, unresolved V genes explain less than half of the discrepancy, and the remainder lacks a known reason. V, J and clone size derive from that table, while D and trimming were established from the DNA sequence. For this sample there are approximately 100,000 clones; around 80% appear just once. Clones ranked in the top ten supply 2.5% to 3.5% of the sample.

Sequences were obtained from PBMCs. The sequence derives from a woman between 40 and 55 years old in good health and CMV-seronegative. The chain is assembled from TRBV6-6 and TRBJ2-5; the best D guess is TRBD2, with 5 bases matching. Read as DNA, the sequence is TGTGCCAGCGGACGGGGGACCCAGTACTTC. Its translation reads: CASGRGTQYF.